The entry below describes one T cell receptor beta chain. What it binds is unknown. TCRdb's copy holds only in-frame clones and misses some; the assay was immunoSEQ multiplex PCR. The repertoire holds under 20,000 clones, with 83% as singletons. Autoimmune disease history or systemic immunosuppression was exclusionary. These data originate in a study of OX40 agonist ivuxolimab in advanced cancers. For the study at large: Patients received ivuxolimab, an intravenous treatment, every 2 weeks at 0.01 to 10 mg/kg. Participants averaged approximately 60 years of age (range about 23 to 80) and were less than 85% male.

Findings and limits, study-wide: CD4+ and CD8+ blood T cells expanded clonally by week 6 at 0.1 to 3.0 mg/kg.

There are 13 residues in the CDR3. V trimming: 5 bases; J trimming: 3 bases; junction bases outside the gene matches: 2. CDR1 is SEHNR and CDR2 is FQNEAQ in the germline V gene (reference sequence). The V call is TRBV7-9, the J call TRBJ2-7; 9 bases map to TRBD1. Sequencing was performed on CD4+ or CD8+ T cells sorted from blood, taken in a trial of the OX40 agonist ivuxolimab. The origin of this receptor is an adult with an advanced solid tumor such as melanoma, head and neck, liver or kidney cancer. This CDR3 is CASSRTGDYEQYF. Here the CDR3 DNA reads TGTGCCAGCAGCCGGACAGGGGACTACGAGCAGTACTTC. The variable domain in full, with the rest retrieved from reference TRBV7-9 and TRBJ2-7, is DTGVSQNPRHKITKRGQNVTFRCDPISEHNRLYWYRQTLGQGPEFLTYFQNEAQLEKSRLLSDRFSAERPKGSFSTLEIQRTEQGDSAMYLCASSRTGDYEQYFGPGTRLTVT.